Listed below are T cell receptor beta chains from one sample, sequenced in a study of T cells expressing NK-cell markers. TCRdb re-called the 5' RACE reads; every CDR3 protein appears as one record, without DNA. The sample holds 440,000 or so distinct CDR3 sequences. The sample was blood T cells: a sorted CD56 or NKG2C T cell subset, CD4+ or CD8+ T cells, or bulk PBMC T cells (not recorded which). The receptors originated from a woman between 18 and 75 years old in good health. Each CDR3 is given with its conserved first and last residue.

CDR3 protein	V gene	J gene
CASSPRLGRVGRSTDTQYF	TRBV12-3/TRBV12-4	TRBJ2-3
CSVEDGTSGAFNEQFF	TRBV29-1	TRBJ2-1
CASSASGGNTEAFF	TRBV9	TRBJ1-1
CASSQDNTNTQYF	TRBV14	TRBJ2-3
CASSSTRETLSYNEQFF	TRBV7-9	TRBJ2-1
CASSQGGGQGLLAVWTEAFF	TRBV3-1	TRBJ1-1
CSARRDVRDTQYF	TRBV20-1	TRBJ2-3
CASRHLRQGNEQFF	TRBV21-1	TRBJ2-1
CASSTTGFTEAFF	TRBV7-3	TRBJ1-1
CASSYSISNSPLHF	TRBV6-5	TRBJ1-6
CAWSRDLTYEQYF	TRBV30	TRBJ2-7
CASSDSGTGMGRKGTQYF	TRBV5-6	TRBJ2-3
CASSYSGNTDTQYF	TRBV6-5	TRBJ2-3
CATSDRDWSYNEQFF	TRBV24-1	TRBJ2-1
CASSSGPADNEQFF	TRBV7-9	TRBJ2-1
CASSFAGVNEQFF	TRBV27	TRBJ2-1
CASSIRSGRARDNEQFF	TRBV19	TRBJ2-1
CASSLTPGTNGEQYF	TRBV7-2	TRBJ2-7
CASSLGGQGPKNIQYF	TRBV28	TRBJ2-4
CASSLWGESYNEQFF	TRBV5-1	TRBJ2-1